Following are 7 T cell receptor beta chains from one sample sequenced in a study of blood T cell repertoires in COVID-19. Measured with immunoSEQ multiplex PCR; TCRdb has only the in-frame clones, and not every one. This table has some 270,000 clones, around 90% appearing once. Sample: peripheral blood. These TCRs come from a man aged 50-59 years with acute or convalescent COVID-19.

The genes are TRBV10-3 and TRBJ2-3; 9 positions match TRBD1. Looked up from germline, CDR1 is ENHRY and CDR2 is SYGVKD. The CDR3 length is 14 residues. Losses at the gene ends were 11 bases for V and 0 bases for J; bases not matched to a gene: 6. CDR3 amino acids: CAHGGQGSTDTQYF. CDR3 DNA sequence: TGTGCCCACGGAGGACAGGGGAGCACAGATACGCAGTATTTT.

The chain employs TRBV10-3 and TRBJ2-1, with TRBD2 as a possible D gene (6 bases). V lost 4 bases to trimming and J lost 7 bases, with 8 bases between them. The CDR3 has 12 amino acids. Germline CDR1 and CDR2: ENHRY and SYGVKD. The DNA for the CDR3 is TGTGCCATCAGTGGGACTAATAATGAGCAGTTCTTC. Its translation is CAISGTNNEQFF.

The V gene is TRBV2, the J gene TRBJ1-2; 8 bases align to TRBD1. After removal of 4 bases from V and 8 bases from J, the junction contained 9 bases not matched to a gene. The CDR3 extends over 14 amino acids. Per germline, CDR1 SNHLY and CDR2 FYNNEI. CDR3 coding DNA: TGTGCCAGCAGTGGGTCCACAGGGGGAGCGGGCTACACCTTC. Encoded protein: CASSGSTGGAGYTF.

The J gene is TRBJ1-2, the V gene TRBV7-2, with a weak D call TRBD1 (6 bases). V was cut by 5 bases and J by 4 bases, with 17 bases left in between. Per germline, CDR1 SGHTA and CDR2 FQGNSA. The CDR3 totals 15 residues. CDR3 residues: CASSLRGGGTYGYTF. In nucleotides, the CDR3 is TGTGCCAGCAGCCTCCGGGGAGGGGGGACCTATGGCTACACCTTC. Full variable domain (rest looked up from reference TRBV7-2 and TRBJ1-2): GAGVSQSPSNKVTEKGKDVELRCDPISGHTALYWYRQSLGQGLEFLIYFQGNSAPDKSGLPSDRFSAERTGGSVSTLTIQRTQQEDSAVYLCASSLRGGGTYGYTFGSGTRLTVV.

The V gene is TRBV7-3, the J gene TRBJ2-2; 9 positions agree with TRBD2. Germline values: CDR1 SGHTA, CDR2 FQGTGA. V was clipped by 2 bases and J by 6 bases; unmatched bases: 4. The CDR3 runs to 15 residues. The chain's CDR3 is CASSLSLAGAGELFF. CDR3 in DNA: TGTGCCAGCAGCTTATCGTTAGCGGGGGCCGGGGAGCTGTTTTTT.

The gene calls are TRBV11-2 and TRBJ2-7, with TRBD1 matching over 9 bases. With V trimmed by 1 base and J by 2 bases, 6 bases remained unmatched. This CDR3 comprises 16 residues. Germline values: CDR1 SGHAT, CDR2 FQNNGV. The CDR3 loop reads CASSLVGGQGPYEQYF. CDR3 in DNA: TGTGCCAGCAGCTTAGTAGGGGGACAGGGCCCCTACGAGCAGTACTTC.

About this clone: Other DNA sequences within the sample encode an identical CDR3. CDR3 region: CASSAGTGVNYGYTF. The CDR3 region has the DNA TGTGCCAGTAGTGCAGGGACAGGGGTTAACTATGGCTACACCTTC. The rearrangement links TRBV19 to TRBJ1-2; 10 nucleotides line up with TRBD1. After removal of 5 bases from V and 1 base from J, the junction contained 4 bases not matched to a gene. Germline assignment: CDR1 LNHDA and CDR2 SQIVND (reference sequence). This CDR3 spans 15 amino acids.